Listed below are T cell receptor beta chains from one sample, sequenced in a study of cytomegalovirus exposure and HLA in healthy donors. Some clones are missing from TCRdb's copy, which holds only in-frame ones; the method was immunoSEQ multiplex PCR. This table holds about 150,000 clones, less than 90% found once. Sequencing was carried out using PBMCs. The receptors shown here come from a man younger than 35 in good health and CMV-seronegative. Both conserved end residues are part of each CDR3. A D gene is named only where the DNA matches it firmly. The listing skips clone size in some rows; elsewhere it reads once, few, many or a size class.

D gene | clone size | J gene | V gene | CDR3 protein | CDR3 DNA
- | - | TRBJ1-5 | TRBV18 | CASAGRGSQPQHF | TGTGCCAGCGCCGGCAGGGGTAGTCAGCCCCAGCATTTT
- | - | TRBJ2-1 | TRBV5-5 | CASSFDTTNEQFF | TGTGCCAGCAGCTTCGACACGACCAATGAGCAGTTCTTC
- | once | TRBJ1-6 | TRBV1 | CTSSVRYWWPLHF | TGCACCAGCAGCGTCCGATACTGGTGGCCCCTCCACTTT
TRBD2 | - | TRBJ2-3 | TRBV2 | CASSDSGGTSTDTQYF | TGTGCCAGCAGCGATAGCGGGGGGACTAGCACAGATACGCAGTATTTT
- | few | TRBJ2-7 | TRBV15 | CATSRDRGSSYEQYF | TGTGCCACCAGCAGAGATAGAGGCAGCTCCTACGAGCAGTACTTC
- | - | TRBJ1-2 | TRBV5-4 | CASSSRVDYGYTF | TGTGCCAGCAGCTCCAGGGTGGACTATGGCTACACCTTC
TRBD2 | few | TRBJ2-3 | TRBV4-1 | CASSQGEGGTDTQYF | TGCGCCAGCAGCCAAGGGGAGGGAGGCACAGATACGCAGTATTTT
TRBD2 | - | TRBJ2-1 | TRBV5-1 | CASSAPSGGVNEQFF | TGCGCCAGCAGCGCCCCTAGCGGGGGGGTGAATGAGCAGTTCTTC
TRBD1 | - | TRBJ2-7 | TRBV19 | CASSRGDYRGRLHEQYF | TGTGCCAGTAGTAGAGGAGACTACAGGGGGCGCCTCCACGAGCAGTACTTC
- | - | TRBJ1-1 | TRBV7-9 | CSSSLFGGTNTEAFF | TGTTCCAGCAGCTTGTTCGGGGGGACGAACACTGAAGCTTTCTTT
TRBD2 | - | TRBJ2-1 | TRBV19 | CASSSLAGGGSYNEQFF | TGTGCCAGTAGTAGTCTAGCGGGAGGGGGTTCCTACAATGAGCAGTTCTTC
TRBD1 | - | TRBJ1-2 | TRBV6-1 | CASAPPGQGHGYTF | TGTGCCAGCGCCCCCCCGGGACAGGGGCATGGCTACACCTTC
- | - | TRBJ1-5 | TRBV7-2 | CASSPSDGAQPQHF | TGTGCCAGCAGCCCGTCTGACGGAGCCCAGCCCCAGCATTTT
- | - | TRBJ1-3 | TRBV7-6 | CASSPTTGSSGNTIYF | TGTGCCAGCAGCCCGACCACAGGGAGCTCTGGAAACACCATATATTTT
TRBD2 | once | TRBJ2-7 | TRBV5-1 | CASSSSLGSGSYEQYF | TGCGCCAGCAGCTCAAGCTTGGGGAGCGGGAGTTACGAGCAGTACTTC
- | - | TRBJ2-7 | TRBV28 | CASRGGQTYEQYF | TGTGCCAGCAGGGGCGGACAGACCTACGAGCAGTACTTC
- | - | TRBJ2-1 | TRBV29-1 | CSTRTSSYNEQFF | TGCAGCACCCGGACAAGCTCCTACAATGAGCAGTTCTTC
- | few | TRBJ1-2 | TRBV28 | CASSLFQGYGYTF | TGTGCCAGCAGTTTGTTTCAGGGGTATGGCTACACCTTC
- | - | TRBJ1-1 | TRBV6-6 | CASSRTTGNFF | TGTGCCAGCAGCCGAACTACAGGGAATTTCTTT
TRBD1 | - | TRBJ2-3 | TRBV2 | CASTIQGASTDTQYF | TGTGCCAGCACCATACAGGGGGCTAGCACAGATACGCAGTATTTT
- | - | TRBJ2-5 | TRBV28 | CASSLFDNNQETQYF | TGTGCCAGCAGTTTATTTGACAACAACCAAGAGACCCAGTACTTC
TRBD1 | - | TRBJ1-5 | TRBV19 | CASRDRGEQPQHF | TGTGCCAGCAGGGACAGGGGTGAGCAGCCCCAGCATTTT
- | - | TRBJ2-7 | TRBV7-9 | CASSPPQGSYEQYF | TGTGCCAGCAGCCCCCCGCAGGGGTCCTACGAGCAGTACTTC
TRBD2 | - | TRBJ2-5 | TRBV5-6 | CASSLGSLAGGSQETQYF | TGTGCCAGCAGCTTGGGCAGCCTAGCGGGAGGATCCCAAGAGACCCAGTACTTC
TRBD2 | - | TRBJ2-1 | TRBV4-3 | CASSQVTSGRDEQFF | TGCGCCAGCAGCCAAGTAACTAGCGGGAGGGATGAGCAGTTCTTC
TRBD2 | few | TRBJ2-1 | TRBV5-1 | CASSLGLAEGNEQFF | TGCGCCAGCAGCCTGGGACTAGCGGAAGGAAATGAGCAGTTCTTC
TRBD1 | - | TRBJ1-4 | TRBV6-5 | CASSEDRGEKLFF | TGTGCCAGCAGTGAGGACAGGGGTGAAAAACTGTTTTTT
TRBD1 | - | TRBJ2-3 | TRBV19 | CASSKQGTHTDTQYF | TGTGCCAGTAGTAAACAGGGGACCCACACAGATACGCAGTATTTT
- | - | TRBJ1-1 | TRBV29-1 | CSGGRGATEAFF | TGCAGCGGGGGGAGGGGGGCCACTGAAGCTTTCTTT
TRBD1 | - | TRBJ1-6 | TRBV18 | CASSLPGQANSPLHF | TGTGCCAGCTCACTACCGGGACAGGCCAATTCACCCCTCCACTTT
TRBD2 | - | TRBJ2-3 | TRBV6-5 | CASSYERGWTDTQYF | TGTGCCAGCAGTTACGAGCGGGGGTGGACAGATACGCAGTATTTT
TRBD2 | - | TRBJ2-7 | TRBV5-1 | CASSWGRDYSYEQYF | TGCGCCAGCAGCTGGGGCCGGGACTACTCCTACGAGCAGTACTTC
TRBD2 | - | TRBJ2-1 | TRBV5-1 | CASSLTSGAAYNEQFF | TGCGCCAGCAGCTTGACTAGCGGGGCTGCCTACAATGAGCAGTTCTTC
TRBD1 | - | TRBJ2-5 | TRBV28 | CASSLPTGGIETQYF | TGTGCCAGCAGTTTGCCCACAGGGGGCATTGAGACCCAGTACTTC
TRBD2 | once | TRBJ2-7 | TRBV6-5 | CASSPGPSGSYEQYF | TGTGCCAGCAGTCCCGGGCCTAGCGGCTCCTACGAGCAGTACTTC
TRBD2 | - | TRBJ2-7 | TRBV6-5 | CASRPGGGEQYF | TGTGCCAGCAGACCCGGGGGGGGCGAGCAGTACTTC
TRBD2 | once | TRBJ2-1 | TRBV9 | CASSVNKQVAGGPHAYNEQFF | TGTGCCAGCAGCGTAAACAAGCAGGTAGCGGGAGGCCCACACGCCTACAATGAGCAGTTCTTC
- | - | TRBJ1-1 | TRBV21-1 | CASSGREGTEAFF | TGTGCCAGCAGCGGACGGGAGGGCACTGAAGCTTTCTTT
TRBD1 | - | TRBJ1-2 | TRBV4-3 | CASSRQTGDGYTF | TGCGCCAGCAGCCGTCAAACAGGGGATGGCTACACCTTC
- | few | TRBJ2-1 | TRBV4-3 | CASSQDGQEKYNEQFF | TGCGCCAGCAGCCAAGATGGGCAGGAAAAGTACAATGAGCAGTTCTTC
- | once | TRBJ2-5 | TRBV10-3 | CATQNRVEETQYF | TGTGCCACCCAGAACAGGGTTGAAGAGACCCAGTACTTC
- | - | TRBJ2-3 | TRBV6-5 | CASGDSGDTQYF | TGTGCCAGCGGAGATAGCGGAGATACGCAGTATTTT
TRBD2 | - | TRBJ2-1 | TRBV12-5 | CASGQGLAGVDEQFF | TGTGCTAGTGGCCAGGGACTAGCGGGAGTTGATGAGCAGTTCTTC
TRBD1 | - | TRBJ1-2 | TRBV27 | CASSRTGLDPYGYTF | TGTGCCAGCAGTCGGACAGGACTTGATCCCTATGGCTACACCTTC
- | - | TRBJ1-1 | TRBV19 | CASLPGSGVEAFF | TGTGCCAGCCTGCCGGGGTCTGGGGTTGAAGCTTTCTTT
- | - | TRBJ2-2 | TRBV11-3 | CASSLIVITGELFF | TGTGCCAGCAGCTTAATCGTAATCACCGGGGAGCTGTTTTTT
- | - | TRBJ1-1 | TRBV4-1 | CASSRTGLTNTEAFF | TGCGCCAGCAGCCGTACGGGGTTGACGAACACTGAAGCTTTCTTT
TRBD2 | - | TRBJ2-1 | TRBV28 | CASTDGTSGNNEQFF | TGTGCCAGCACCGACGGGACTAGCGGGAACAATGAGCAGTTCTTC
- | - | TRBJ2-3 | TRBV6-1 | CASSEAGSTDTQYF | TGTGCCAGCAGTGAGGCGGGCAGCACAGATACGCAGTATTTT
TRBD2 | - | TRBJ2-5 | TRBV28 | CASSFVTSGNQETQYF | TGTGCCAGCAGTTTCGTGACTAGCGGGAACCAAGAGACCCAGTACTTC
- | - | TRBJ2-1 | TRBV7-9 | CASSPAARQGGNEQFF | TGTGCCAGCAGTCCTGCGGCCCGACAGGGAGGTAATGAGCAGTTCTTC
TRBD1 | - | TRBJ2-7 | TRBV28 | CASSGAGTGSYEQYF | TGTGCCAGCAGCGGAGCCGGGACAGGCTCCTACGAGCAGTACTTC
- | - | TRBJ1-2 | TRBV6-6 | CASRLANYGYTF | TGTGCCAGCAGACTAGCTAACTATGGCTACACCTTC